This T cell receptor beta chain is drawn from a study of human T cells and chemical hapten exposure. The CDR3 is 16 amino acids. Germline V gene lookup returns CDR1 SGHVS and CDR2 FNYEAQ. Trimming removed 1 base at V and 4 bases at J, with 14 bases between. TCRdb recomputed calls from the RACE reads with MiXCR, one row per CDR3 protein. This table holds around 110,000 distinct CDR3 sequences, over 9% found once. Time point indicated: patch test 3, about 24 weeks after DPC sensitization. The treatment: therapeutic diphenylcyclopropenone sensitization with weekly scalp DPC. The source of this sequence is a woman aged 50 to 60 with alopecia areata. Some clones in this sample may be carry-over from other donors' samples. The sample was whole blood, taken in connection with sensitization to the hapten diphenylcyclopropenone (DPC). The chain carries TRBV7-6 and TRBJ1-3; a weak D match, TRBD1 (5 bases). The CDR3 DNA reads TGTGCCAGCAGCTTAGGTCTTCGGGGCTGGGGAAACACCATATATTTT. Translated, it gives CASSLGLRGWGNTIYF.